The 16 T cell receptor beta chains listed next were all sequenced from one sample in a study of cytomegalovirus exposure and HLA in healthy donors. 13 Jbeta primers and 60 Vbeta primers were used for the PCR. Assay: immunoSEQ multiplex PCR; the TCRdb copy retains only in-frame clones and omits some. The sample shows tens of thousands of clones, approximately 80% of them seen only once. Sequenced input: PBMCs. Receptors originate from a woman in her twenties or thirties in good health and CMV-seronegative.

This clone was counted only a few times. The chain combines TRBV19 with TRBJ1-1, with D maybe TRBD1 (5 bases). The CDR3 extends over 15 amino acids. From germline, CDR1 is LNHDA and CDR2 SQIVND (reference sequence). V was shortened by 7 bases and J by 0 bases, with 15 bases between the two germline ends. The DNA of the CDR3 is TGTGCCAGTATTATCACGGGGGGAATGAACACTGAAGCTTTCTTT. Translating it yields CASIITGGMNTEAFF.

In this sample, this clone turned up a few times. This chain uses TRBV4-3 with TRBJ1-2; 8 positions match TRBD1. Germline V CDR1 and CDR2: LGHNA, YSLEER. The CDR3 covers 18 residues. Trimming took 4 bases from V and 2 from J; bases not matched to a gene: 15. The CDR3 here is CASSPSRGHPTANYGYTF. In DNA form, the CDR3 reads TGCGCCAGCAGCCCATCCAGGGGGCATCCGACGGCGAACTATGGCTACACCTTC.

The chain has TRBV19 and TRBJ1-2; no firm D call. Germline V CDR1 and CDR2: LNHDA, SQIVND (reference sequence). The CDR3 is 14 amino acids. V was clipped by 4 bases and J by 7 bases, with 16 bases between them. The CDR3 DNA sequence: TGTGCCAGTAGTACTAGTCCCCGGAGGGCTGGCTACACCTTC. This codes for CASSTSPRRAGYTF.

The V gene is TRBV10-2, the J gene TRBJ2-3; TRBD2 aligns across 11 bases. Germline V gene sequence: CDR1 WSHSY, CDR2 SAAADI. CDR3 size: 17 residues. Losses at the gene ends were 1 base for V and 0 bases for J; bases not matched to a gene: 3. For the CDR3, the DNA is TGCGCCAGCAGTGAGTTCCGGACTAGCGGGAGCACAGATACGCAGTATTTT. It specifies CASSEFRTSGSTDTQYF.

The CDR3 DNA follows: TGTGCCAGTACCGCGACAGGGGGCTTAGAAAAACTGTTTTTT. Translated: CASTATGGLEKLFF. The chain is built from TRBV19 and TRBJ1-4; TRBD1 aligns across 10 bases. Germline CDR1 LNHDA, CDR2 SQIVND (reference sequence). The CDR3 consists of 14 residues. After removal of 7 bases from V and 8 bases from J, the junction contained 7 bases not matched to a gene.

V gene TRBV19 combines with J gene TRBJ2-2; TRBD1 agrees at 7 bases. V lost 7 bases and J lost 0; bases outside the gene matches: 8. CDR3 size: 16 residues. Germline V CDR1 and CDR2: LNHDA, SQIVND (reference sequence). CDR3 coding DNA: TGTGCCAGTACCGTAGGTCAGGGGGCGAACACCGGGGAGCTGTTTTTT. Translated, it gives CASTVGQGANTGELFF.

V and J are TRBV6-5 and TRBJ1-2, with D tentatively TRBD1 (5 bases). Germline lookup yields CDR1 MNHEY and CDR2 SVGAGI. Trimming left V 0 bases short and J 5 bases short, with 7 bases between. CDR3 length: 13 amino acids. The CDR3 is CASSYSKGYGYTF. In DNA form, the CDR3 reads TGTGCCAGCAGTTACTCGAAGGGGTATGGCTACACCTTC.

The CDR3 DNA reads as TGTGCCAGCAGCTCATCCTCCTTAACAACAGTGAACACTGAAGCTTTCTTT. Its protein is CASSSSSLTTVNTEAFF. This sequence joins TRBV7-2 and TRBJ1-1; D is undetermined. CDR1 and CDR2 from the germline V gene are SGHTA and FQGNSA. The CDR3 is 17 amino acids. Trimming took 4 bases from V and 0 from J, leaving 18 bases between them.

V is TRBV4-1 and J is TRBJ1-1, with a possible D match to TRBD1 (6 bases). The V gene's germline CDR1 is MGHRA and CDR2 YSYEKL. The CDR3 runs 16 residues. V lost 4 bases to trimming and J lost 2 bases, with 17 bases between them. DNA of the CDR3: TGCGCCAGCAGCCTCAACGGGGGGGCTGGAAACACTGAAGCTTTCTTT. This codes for CASSLNGGAGNTEAFF.

The chain employs TRBV28 and TRBJ2-1; 7 bases fit TRBD2. V dropped 1 base and J dropped 12; count of bases not matched to a gene: 15. Germline V gives CDR1 MDHEN, CDR2 SYDVKM. The CDR3 consists of 16 residues. This CDR3 is CASSLSAGTTLRGQFF. The CDR3 DNA reads as TGTGCCAGCAGTTTATCCGCCGGGACTACCCTTAGAGGGCAGTTCTTC. The full variable domain, completed using reference TRBV28 and TRBJ2-1, is DVKVTQSSRYLVKRTGEKVFLECVQDMDHENMFWYRQDPGLGLRLIYFSYDVKMKEKGDIPEGYSVSREKKERFSLILESASTNQTSMYLCASSLSAGTTLRGQFFGPGTRLTVL.

CDR3 in amino acids: CASSIRPGAEAFF. The CDR3 coding sequence is TGTGCCAGTAGTATAAGGCCAGGGGCTGAAGCTTTCTTT. This rearrangement joins TRBV19 to TRBJ1-1; D might be TRBD1 (6 bases). The V end was cut by 2 bases, the J end by 6 bases, with 10 bases between. The CDR3 consists of 13 residues. Germline lookup yields CDR1 LNHDA and CDR2 SQIVND (reference sequence).

The V and J genes are TRBV4-3 and TRBJ1-1, with unresolved D. V was trimmed by 1 base and J by 0 bases, leaving 6 bases between them. From germline, CDR1 is LGHNA and CDR2 YSLEER. The CDR3 sequence is 14 residues long. CDR3 coding DNA: TGCGCCAGCAGCCAAGCGGTCGTGAACACTGAAGCTTTCTTT. The encoded protein is CASSQAVVNTEAFF.

This clone was found a few times. V usage is TRBV29-1 and J usage is TRBJ1-1, with TRBD1 matching over 8 bases. There are 13 residues in the CDR3. The V gene's germline CDR1 is SQVTM and CDR2 ANQGSEA. V trimming: 7 bases; J trimming: 0 bases; junction bases outside the gene matches: 4. CDR3 bases: TGCAGCGGAGACAGGGGTTTGAACACTGAAGCTTTCTTT. This encodes CSGDRGLNTEAFF.

The J gene is TRBJ2-7, the V gene TRBV7-2; 11 positions agree with TRBD2. The CDR3 is 16 amino acids. Germline V gives CDR1 SGHTA, CDR2 FQGNSA. J lost 1 base, V lost 5 bases, and 7 bases had no gene match. The CDR3 DNA reads TGTGCCAGCAGCCCAGATGGACTAGCGGGTTCCTACGAGCAGTACGTC. Protein sequence: CASSPDGLAGSYEQYV.

This clone is judged medium-sized. CDR3 in DNA: TGTGCCAGTAGTCCCGCCAGAATACTAAACTATGGCTACACCTTC. This gives the protein CASSPARILNYGYTF. The chain employs TRBV19 and TRBJ1-2; no definite D call. The V end lost 5 bases, the J end lost 2 bases, and 15 bases lay between the germline ends. Germline V lookup: CDR1 LNHDA, CDR2 SQIVND (reference sequence). The CDR3 consists of 15 residues.

This chain uses TRBV5-8 with TRBJ2-7; D is unresolved. V lost 0 bases, J lost 3 bases, and 4 bases lay in between. The CDR3 covers 12 residues. Looked up from germline, CDR1 is SGHTS and CDR2 is YDEGEE. This chain's CDR3 is CASSLDNYEQYF. In DNA, the CDR3 is TGTGCCAGCAGCTTGGACAACTACGAGCAGTACTTC.